The 29 T cell receptor beta chains reported below all come from one sample, sequenced in a study of blood T cell repertoires in COVID-19. The repertoire was sequenced with immunoSEQ multiplex PCR; TCRdb's copy has only in-frame clones and lacks some. The repertoire holds approximately 270,000 clones, with roughly 90% as singletons. The material sequenced was PBMCs or T cells enriched from blood (not recorded which). These receptors were collected from a man between 40 and 49 years old who had been exposed to COVID-19.

The chain has TRBV19 and TRBJ1-1; D remains ambiguous. Trimming removed 4 bases from V and 1 base from J, with 13 bases in between. In germline, CDR1 is LNHDA, CDR2 SQIVND (reference sequence). The CDR3 runs to 15 residues. CDR3 sequence reads: CASSTTSRANTEAFF. The CDR3 DNA reads as TGTGCCAGTAGTACGACCTCGAGGGCGAACACTGAAGCTTTCTTT.

This chain connects TRBV13 to TRBJ2-1; tentatively, D is TRBD1 (5 bases). The CDR3 length is 15 residues. Germline lookup yields CDR1 PRHDT and CDR2 FYEKMQ (reference sequence). Trimming stripped 3 bases from V and 0 bases from J, with 9 bases between. The CDR3 loop is CASSFRASSYNEQFF. The CDR3 region has the DNA TGTGCCAGCAGCTTCAGGGCATCCTCCTACAATGAGCAGTTCTTC. The variable domain in full, with the rest retrieved from reference TRBV13 and TRBJ2-1, is AAGVIQSPRHLIKEKRETATLKCYPIPRHDTVYWYQQGPGQDPQFLISFYEKMQSDKGSIPDRFSAQQFSDYHSELNMSSLELGDSALYFCASSFRASSYNEQFFGPGTRLTVL.

The rearrangement links TRBV4-2 to TRBJ1-2; D is perhaps TRBD1 (6 bases). The ends were cut back, 3 bases at V and 0 bases at J, with 14 bases in the middle. CDR3 size: 16 residues. CDR1 and CDR2 (germline): LGHNA, YNFKEQ. The CDR3, as DNA: TGTGCCAGCAGCCAGATAGCACAGGGAGCTAACTATGGCTACACCTTC. Translated: CASSQIAQGANYGYTF.

The chain carries TRBV24-1 and TRBJ2-5, with D tentatively TRBD2 (7 bases). CDR1 is KGHDR and CDR2 is SFDVKD in the germline V gene. V lost 3 bases and J lost 4, with 20 bases in between. The CDR3 consists of 17 residues. The CDR3 nucleotides are TGTGCCACCAGTGATCTATCCCGGGGGGCCTCTGGAGAGACCCAGTACTTC. Residues: CATSDLSRGASGETQYF.

Only a few counts were recorded for this clone. The chain carries TRBV7-6 and TRBJ2-2, with D perhaps matching TRBD2 (5 bases). From germline, CDR1 is SGHVS and CDR2 FNYEAQ. The CDR3 has 15 residues. With 10 bases removed from V and 0 bases from J, the gap between germline ends came to 15 bases. Here the CDR3 reads CATTAPGTNTGELFF. In nucleotides, the CDR3 is TGTGCCACCACGGCGCCGGGGACGAACACCGGGGAGCTGTTTTTT.

The rearrangement links TRBV9 to TRBJ2-3, with D maybe TRBD2 (5 bases). Germline assignment: CDR1 SGDLS and CDR2 YYNGEE. CDR3 size: 16 residues. V dropped 2 bases and J dropped 3 bases, with 16 bases sitting between them. The CDR3 is CASSVSDGVGTDTQYF. CDR3 nucleotide sequence: TGTGCCAGCAGCGTCTCCGACGGGGTGGGGACAGATACGCAGTATTTT.

CDR3 sequence reads: CASSETGTGRLDEQFF. CDR3 coding DNA: TGTGCCAGCAGTGAAACCGGGACAGGGCGTCTCGATGAGCAGTTCTTC. V gene TRBV25-1 combines with J gene TRBJ2-1, with 9 bases that match TRBD1. The CDR3 is made up of 16 amino acids. Germline CDR1 is MGHDK and CDR2 is SYGVNS. Trimming took 2 bases from V and 8 from J; bases not matched to a gene: 10.

V is TRBV30 and J is TRBJ2-1; possibly TRBD2 for D (6 bases). From germline, CDR1 is GTSNPN and CDR2 SVGIG (reference sequence). The CDR3 contains 20 residues. V was pared by 8 bases and J by 0 bases, with 32 bases between. As DNA, the CDR3 is TGTGCCGGAGAGGAAACGGGGGATCAAACTTACTTTAGCTCCTACAATGAGCAGTTCTTC. Translated: CAGEETGDQTYFSSYNEQFF.

Here the CDR3 DNA reads TGTGCCACCAGCATTTTGCGGGAGGGCCTGAATGAGCAGTTCTTC. Translating gives CATSILREGLNEQFF. The V and J genes are TRBV15 and TRBJ2-1; 9 positions agree with TRBD2. The V gene end was trimmed by 4 bases and the J gene end by 7 bases; junction bases not matched to a gene: 8. The CDR3 length is 15 residues. The germline V gene encodes CDR1 LNHNV and CDR2 YYDKDF (reference sequence).

This clone has just one count. The genes are TRBV6-1 and TRBJ2-3; D remains unclear. In germline, CDR1 is MNHNS, CDR2 SASEGT. The CDR3 has 14 amino acids. Trimming shortened V by 1 base and J by 4 bases, and 9 bases separated the two germline ends. This chain's CDR3 is CASSEGREADTQYF. The CDR3, as DNA: TGTGCCAGCAGTGAAGGAAGAGAAGCAGATACGCAGTATTTT.

This clone was seen once. V gene TRBV6-1 combines with J gene TRBJ2-5; possibly TRBD2 for D (5 bases). This CDR3 has 13 residues. Per the germline V gene, CDR1 is MNHNS and CDR2 is SASEGT. V shed 3 bases and J shed 7 bases, with 12 bases lying between them. Written as DNA, the CDR3 is TGTGCCAGCAGTGAGAGGGCCGGCGCGACCCAGTACTTC. Its protein is CASSERAGATQYF.

This rearrangement joins TRBV4-1 to TRBJ2-2; 10 positions match TRBD1. Looked up from germline, CDR1 is MGHRA and CDR2 is YSYEKL. This CDR3 comprises 16 residues. Unmatched junction bases numbered 5, after V lost 2 bases and J lost 5 bases. This CDR3 reads CASSQQDRGRTGELFF. The CDR3 DNA reads as TGCGCCAGCAGCCAACAAGACAGGGGGCGAACCGGGGAGCTGTTTTTT.

There are a few counts of this clone. The V and J genes are TRBV12-3 or TRBV12-4 and TRBJ2-1; D not resolved. The V end was cut by 4 bases, the J end by 4 bases, with 2 bases between. The CDR3 totals 11 residues. CDR3 protein: CASSSYNEQFF. Written as DNA, the CDR3 is TGTGCCAGCAGTTCATACAATGAGCAGTTCTTC.

The chain recombines TRBV7-9 with TRBJ2-5; TRBD2 might be the D (6 bases). CDR1 and CDR2 (germline): SEHNR, FQNEAQ (reference sequence). This CDR3 is built from 14 residues. The V gene lost 3 bases and the J gene lost 1 base, with 9 bases spanning the gap. The CDR3 region is CASSFGGGQETQYF. The CDR3 DNA is TGTGCCAGCAGCTTTGGGGGAGGCCAAGAGACCCAGTACTTC. Combining the CDR3 with reference TRBV7-9 and TRBJ2-5 gives the whole variable domain DTGVSQNPRHKITKRGQNVTFRCDPISEHNRLYWYRQTLGQGPEFLTYFQNEAQLEKSRLLSDRFSAERPKGSFSTLEIQRTEQGDSAMYLCASSFGGGQETQYFGPGTRLLVL.

The chain has TRBV18 and TRBJ2-2, with 10 bases matching TRBD1. Germline CDR1 is KGHSH and CDR2 is LQKENI. Trimming removed 4 bases from V and 1 base from J; junction bases left unmatched: 3. The CDR3 runs 16 residues. The CDR3 spells CASSRRDRGNTGELFF. DNA for the CDR3: TGTGCCAGCTCACGCCGGGACAGGGGGAACACCGGGGAGCTGTTTTTT.

As concerns this clone: The same CDR3 can be traced to other DNA sequences in this sample. The chain recombines TRBV6-5 with TRBJ1-1; D ambiguous. Germline CDR1 is MNHEY and CDR2 is SVGAGI. The CDR3 contains 13 residues. Trimming cost V 1 base and J 3 bases, with 6 bases left between them. The CDR3 here is CASSYLRDTEAFF. The DNA for the CDR3 is TGTGCCAGCAGTTACTTACGGGACACTGAAGCTTTCTTT.

The rearrangement links TRBV12-3 or TRBV12-4 to TRBJ2-7, with 8 bases fitting TRBD1. Germline trimming cut 6 bases from V and 6 bases from J; bases unmatched to any gene: 4. The CDR3 is 12 amino acids. The CDR3 DNA reads TGTGCCAGCAGCACGACAGGGGTCGAGCAGTACTTC. Its translation: CASSTTGVEQYF.

The J gene is TRBJ1-1, the V gene TRBV30, with a tentative D call TRBD1 (5 bases). The CDR3 has 12 amino acids. Germline-derived CDR1 and CDR2 are GTSNPN and SVGIG (reference sequence). V dropped 2 bases and J dropped 11 bases, with 15 bases sitting between them. CDR3 sequence (DNA): TGTGCCTGGAGTCGGGACTTAAGGGCCGCTTTCTTT. Its protein is CAWSRDLRAAFF. The complete variable domain, with remaining parts taken from reference TRBV30 and TRBJ1-1, reads SQTIHQWPATLVQPVGSPLSLECTVEGTSNPNLYWYRQAAGRGLQLLFYSVGIGQISSEVPQNLSASRPQDRQFILSSKKLLLSDSGFYLCAWSRDLRAAFFGQGTRLTVV.

The V call is TRBV11-3, the J call TRBJ2-1; D unresolved. From germline, CDR1 is SGHNT and CDR2 YENEEA. The V end lost 3 bases, the J end lost 9 bases, and 12 bases lay between the germline ends. The CDR3 consists of 13 residues. This CDR3 is CASSFSKLGEQFF. CDR3 bases: TGTGCCAGCAGCTTCTCTAAGCTAGGTGAGCAGTTCTTC.

The J gene is TRBJ2-3, the V gene TRBV19, with TRBD2 as a possible D gene (6 bases). This CDR3 is built from 17 residues. In germline, CDR1 is LNHDA, CDR2 SQIVND (reference sequence). The germline V and J ends were trimmed by 2 bases and 2 bases, with 17 bases remaining between them. CDR3 bases: TGTGCCAGTAGTATACAGCCTTTGACTAGGAACACAGATACGCAGTATTTT. This sequence encodes CASSIQPLTRNTDTQYF.

This clone was observed a single time. CDR3 protein: CASSTDRIVISGNTIYF. The CDR3 coding sequence is TGTGCCAGCAGTACGGACAGGATAGTAATCTCTGGAAACACCATATATTTT. The V gene is TRBV2, the J gene TRBJ1-3; 7 bases are a match to TRBD1. The CDR3 consists of 17 residues. Unmatched junction bases numbered 10, after V lost 5 bases and J lost 0 bases. CDR1 and CDR2 (germline): SNHLY, FYNNEI.

The rearrangement uses TRBV28 and TRBJ1-2; 8 bases line up with TRBD1. The germline V gene encodes CDR1 MDHEN and CDR2 SYDVKM. The CDR3 is 14 residues long. V trimming: 6 bases; J trimming: 12 bases; junction bases outside the gene matches: 15. The CDR3 region is CASSPPGTGPEHTF. CDR3 bases: TGTGCCAGCAGCCCCCCCGGGACAGGTCCTGAGCACACCTTC.

The V call is TRBV3-1 (or the pseudogene TRBV3-2), the J call TRBJ2-7; tentatively, D is TRBD1 (6 bases). This CDR3 spans 15 amino acids. Germline CDR1 LGHDT, CDR2 YNNKEL (reference sequence). V was clipped by 4 bases and J by 1 base, with 14 bases between them. In DNA form, the CDR3 reads TGTGCCAGCAGCCCCTCCAGGGGCCTGTCCTACGAGCAGTACTTC. It yields the protein CASSPSRGLSYEQYF.

V gene TRBV3-1 (or the pseudogene TRBV3-2) combines with J gene TRBJ2-2; no definite D call. The ends were cut back, 6 bases at V and 4 bases at J, with 12 bases in the middle. Germline V gives CDR1 LGHDT, CDR2 YNNKEL (reference sequence). The CDR3 runs 14 residues. CDR3 in DNA: TGTGCCAGCAGTCGGTCGCGGAGCACCGGGGAGCTGTTTTTT. Protein sequence: CASSRSRSTGELFF.

The CDR3 DNA follows: TGTGCCAGCAGCCTGTACGGGAGCAATCAGCCCCAGCATTTT. Translation: CASSLYGSNQPQHF. The rearrangement joins TRBV3-1 (or the pseudogene TRBV3-2) to TRBJ1-5; D unclear. Trimming stripped 4 bases from V and 1 base from J, with 8 bases between. The CDR3 consists of 14 residues. Germline CDR1 and CDR2: LGHDT and YNNKEL (reference sequence).

This sequence joins TRBV9 and TRBJ1-3; the match to TRBD1 covers 7 bases. The CDR3 sequence is 14 residues long. The germline V gene has CDR1 SGDLS and CDR2 YYNGEE. The ends lost 1 base at V and 8 bases at J; junction bases unmatched: 6. CDR3 in amino acids: CASSVQGEMDTIYF. Written as DNA, the CDR3 is TGTGCCAGCAGCGTACAGGGGGAGATGGACACCATATATTTT.

The chain carries TRBV15 and TRBJ2-2, with no clear D. The V gene lost 1 base and the J gene lost 1 base, with 10 bases spanning the gap. CDR1 is LNHNV and CDR2 is YYDKDF in the germline V gene (reference sequence). The CDR3 is 16 amino acids. The CDR3 DNA is TGTGCCACCAGCAGAGGCGCCCTCGGGAACACCGGGGAGCTGTTTTTT. Encoded protein: CATSRGALGNTGELFF.

This clone was counted once. The chain combines TRBV30 with TRBJ2-5; 8 nucleotides align to TRBD1. The V and J ends lost 4 bases and 6 bases, in that order; junction bases with no gene match: 7. Germline V gene sequence: CDR1 GTSNPN, CDR2 SVGIG (reference sequence). This CDR3 region has 13 residues. This CDR3 reads CAWKPTGVKTQYF. DNA of the CDR3: TGTGCCTGGAAACCGACAGGGGTGAAGACCCAGTACTTC.

The CDR3: CASSLVHYNEQFF. In DNA, the CDR3 is TGTGCCAGCAGCTTGGTCCACTACAATGAGCAGTTCTTC. J is TRBJ2-1 and V is TRBV5-6; D remains unclear. Between the trimmed V and J ends, which lost 0 bases and 3 bases, there was a span of 4 bases. The CDR3 spans 13 residues. The V gene's germline CDR1 is SGHDT and CDR2 YYEEEE.